This T cell receptor (beta chain) stems from a study of control samples from healthy donors and cancer patients. Produced via immunoSEQ multiplex PCR; TCRdb's table is partial and in-frame only. Of approximately 180,000 clones listed, roughly 92% are singletons. Germline V gene data show CDR1 as KGHSH and CDR2 as LQKENI. The CDR3 has 13 amino acids. V lost 6 bases, J lost 8 bases, and 13 bases lay in between. The rearrangement links TRBV18 to TRBJ1-4; D not certain. Sequenced material: blood. This TCR was sampled from a young woman in good health. CDR3 loop: CASSPGRGEKLFF. The CDR3 bases are TGTGCCAGCTCCCCCGGACGAGGGGAAAAACTGTTTTTT. Full variable domain (rest looked up from reference TRBV18 and TRBJ1-4): NAGVMQNPRHLVRRRGQEARLRCSPMKGHSHVYWYRQLPEEGLKFMVYLQKENIIDESGMPKERFSAEFPKEGPSILRIQQVVRGDSAAYFCASSPGRGEKLFFGSGTQLSVL.